These T cell receptor beta chains were read from a single sample in a study of T cells in Graves' hyperthyroidism and ophthalmopathy. TCRdb called the multiplex PCR reads again in MiXCR, with one record for every CDR3 protein. This sample has roughly 560,000 distinct CDR3 sequences, with about 15% found just once. Sample: blood. The receptors were sampled from a woman between 40 and 55 years old with Graves' ophthalmopathy. Both conserved end residues are part of each CDR3. Each record gives: clone size, J gene, V gene, D gene, CDR3 length, CDR3 DNA, CDR3 protein. The D gene is left open where the match is weak. Where a row states a size, it is once, few, many or the class of an expanded clone; other rows omit it.

>few|TRBJ1-1|TRBV30|-|13
TGTGCCTGGAGTGTACTGTTGGCAGTTGAAGCTTTCTTT
CAWSVLLAVEAFF
>many|TRBJ1-1|TRBV6-1|-|11
TGTGCCAGCAGTGAACACACTGAAGCTTTCTTT
CASSEHTEAFF
>many|TRBJ2-4|TRBV4-1|-|15
TGCGCCAGCAGCCACAGCATCGTAGCCAAAAACATTCAGTACTTC
CASSHSIVAKNIQYF
>-|TRBJ2-2|TRBV7-9|-|14
TGTGCCAGCAGCTTCAATCAAGCCACCGGGGAGCTGTTTTTT
CASSFNQATGELFF
>many|TRBJ1-2|TRBV27|TRBD1|15
TGTGCCAGCAGTTCAGGGACAGGACCCTCCTATGGCTACACCTTC
CASSSGTGPSYGYTF
>many|TRBJ2-7|TRBV19|-|14
TGTGCCAGTAGTATAGGGGGACCAAACAACGAGCAGTACTTC
CASSIGGPNNEQYF
>-|TRBJ2-2|TRBV28|TRBD1|16
TGTGCCAGCAGTCCTCTGGGACAGGGAAGTACCGGGGAGCTGTTTTTT
CASSPLGQGSTGELFF
>many|TRBJ1-2|TRBV28|-|12
TGTGCCAGCAGTTTGGAAGACTATGGCTACACCTTC
CASSLEDYGYTF
>many|TRBJ2-7|TRBV19|TRBD2|13
TGTGCCACCGAGGGGACTAGCGGATACGAGCAGTACTTC
CATEGTSGYEQYF
>many|TRBJ2-2|TRBV11-2|-|21
TGTGCCAGCAGCTTAGAAACCTCTAAGACGGCCAGCGGGTTAAACACCGGGGAGCTGTTTTTT
CASSLETSKTASGLNTGELFF
>-|TRBJ2-7|TRBV12-3/TRBV12-4|-|13
TGTGCCAGCAGACGGGACGGCCAGTACGAGCAGTACTTC
CASRRDGQYEQYF
>many|TRBJ2-7|TRBV28|-|14
TGTGCCAGCAGTTCCCGGGGTAATACCTACGAGCAGTACTTC
CASSSRGNTYEQYF
>-|TRBJ2-5|TRBV2|-|13
TGTGCCAGCAGAGAGGGGACTCGGGAGACCCAGTACTTC
CASREGTRETQYF
>many|TRBJ1-1|TRBV20-1|TRBD1|14
TGCAGTGCTAGAGATCAGGGGGCTAGCACTGAAGCTTTCTTT
CSARDQGASTEAFF
>many|TRBJ1-3|TRBV28|-|15
TGTGCCAGCATCCAGGGGTCCTCCTCTGGAAACACCATATATTTT
CASIQGSSSGNTIYF
>many|TRBJ2-5|TRBV28|-|16
TGTGCCAGCAGTTCCCTTACGACAGGGAGGCTGGAGACCCAGTACTTC
CASSSLTTGRLETQYF
>few|TRBJ1-1|TRBV18|-|15
TGTGCCAGCTCACCATTGGGGCAGGGCCAAGGTGAAGCTTTCTTT
CASSPLGQGQGEAFF
>many|TRBJ1-1|TRBV19|-|11
TGTGCCAGTACGGAACAGGGCGTAGCTTTCTTT
CASTEQGVAFF
>-|TRBJ1-2|TRBV5-2|-|17
TGTGCCAGCAGCACCGTCCGAGGCCAGGCGCCCGCCCTGAGCTACACCTTC
CASSTVRGQAPALSYTF
>many|TRBJ1-2|TRBV28|-|14
TGTGCCAGCAGTTCTCGCCCTTTCGCCTATGGCTACACCTTC
CASSSRPFAYGYTF
>many|TRBJ2-2|TRBV10-3|TRBD2|15
TGTGCCGGGACTAGGACTAGCGGGAGCGCTGGGGAGCTGTTTTTT
CAGTRTSGSAGELFF
>-|TRBJ1-2|TRBV6-2/TRBV6-3|-|12
TGTGCCACCGAGGGACGGAACTATGGCTACACCTTC
CATEGRNYGYTF
>many|TRBJ2-2|TRBV28|-|15
TGTGCCAGCAGTCGCCCGGGACGGAACACCGGGGAGCTGTTTTTT
CASSRPGRNTGELFF
>once|TRBJ2-7|TRBV11-2|TRBD1|17
TGTGCCAGCAGCTTGGAGGGGGCCGGGACAGGGGTCCACGAGCAGTACTTC
CASSLEGAGTGVHEQYF
>-|TRBJ2-6|TRBV11-2|-|15
TGTGCCAGCAGCTTAGTGGGGGCTGGGGCCAACGTCCTGACTTTC
CASSLVGAGANVLTF
>once|TRBJ1-5|TRBV19|-|13
TGTGCCAGTAGTATGGGGACGAATCAGCCCCAGCATTTT
CASSMGTNQPQHF
>once|TRBJ2-2|TRBV6-2/TRBV6-3|TRBD2|16
TGTGCCAGCGGGCTAGCGGGAGTCGGTGGCACCGGGGAGCTGTTTTTT
CASGLAGVGGTGELFF
>-|TRBJ1-5|TRBV6-1|-|15
TGTGCCAGCAGCCCCGGACAGCTTCTCAATCAGCCCCAGCATTTT
CASSPGQLLNQPQHF
>-|TRBJ2-2|TRBV28|-|15
TGTGCCAGCAGGCCGACCGGGACAAACACCGGGGAGCTGTTTTTT
CASRPTGTNTGELFF
>-|TRBJ2-5|TRBV20-1|TRBD2|14
TGCAGTGCTAGGACTAGCGAGATTAAAGAGACCCAGTACTTC
CSARTSEIKETQYF
>many|TRBJ2-7|TRBV20-1|-|12
TGCAGTGCTAGCCGGATCTTCTCCGAGCAGTACTTC
CSASRIFSEQYF
>many|TRBJ1-5|TRBV27|-|13
TGTGCCAGCAGTCCGGGACTCAATCAGCCCCAGCATTTT
CASSPGLNQPQHF
>many|TRBJ1-2|TRBV6-1|-|15
TGTGCCAGCAGTGAAGGGGTGGAGGGGCCTTATGGCTACACCTTC
CASSEGVEGPYGYTF
>many|TRBJ1-2|TRBV5-1|TRBD1|14
TGCGCCAGCAGCCCCATAACAGGGGACTATGGCTACACCTTC
CASSPITGDYGYTF
>many|TRBJ1-1|TRBV11-2|-|13
TGTGCCAGCAGCTCCGGCTTAATAGGTGAAGCTTTCTTT
CASSSGLIGEAFF
>many|TRBJ1-2|TRBV7-6|-|14
TGTGCCAGCAGCTTAGGGGCCAGGCACCATGGCTACACCTTC
CASSLGARHHGYTF
>many|TRBJ1-1|TRBV6-5|-|14
TGTGCCAGCAGTTACGACGCAGCAGACACTGAAGCTTTCTTT
CASSYDAADTEAFF
>few|TRBJ2-7|TRBV3-1|-|12
TGTGCCAGCAGCGGGAGGCGGTACGAGCAGTACTTC
CASSGRRYEQYF
>many|TRBJ2-5|TRBV7-9|-|13
TGTGCCAGCAGCAGTACTAGCCGGGAGACCCAGTACTTC
CASSSTSRETQYF
>many|TRBJ1-6|TRBV28|-|13
TGTGCCAGCAGTGGATCCTATAATTCACCCCTCCACTTT
CASSGSYNSPLHF
>-|TRBJ1-5|TRBV19|TRBD1|13
TGTGCCAGTTCGGACAGGGATGGCCAGCCCCAGCATTTT
CASSDRDGQPQHF